The 7 T cell receptor beta chains presented below share a single source sample, sequenced in a study of cytomegalovirus exposure and HLA in healthy donors. The assay was immunoSEQ multiplex PCR, and TCRdb's table has in-frame clones only and misses some. The sample includes over 110,000 clones, about 86% of them seen just once. The sequenced sample consisted of PBMCs. Receptors originate from a man between 18 and 35 years old in good health and CMV-seronegative.

The V and J genes are TRBV29-1 and TRBJ2-1; 9 nucleotides agree with TRBD2. The CDR3 spans 15 residues. CDR1 is SQVTM and CDR2 is ANQGSEA in the germline V gene. V shed 5 bases and J 4 bases; nucleotides not matched to a gene: 9. The CDR3 bases are TGCAGCGTTACCGGGACTAGCATTTCTTACAATGAGCAGTTCTTC. Its translation: CSVTGTSISYNEQFF.

This clone was seen once. The rearrangement links TRBV11-2 to TRBJ2-5, with 9 positions matching TRBD2. The length of the CDR3 is 16 residues. Germline trimming cut 9 bases from V and 3 bases from J; bases unmatched to any gene: 14. CDR1 is SGHAT and CDR2 is FQNNGV in the germline V gene. CDR3 region: CASLAGVIPLEETQYF. As DNA, the CDR3 is TGTGCCAGTTTAGCGGGAGTTATTCCGCTGGAAGAGACCCAGTACTTC.

The chain uses TRBV4-2 and TRBJ2-5; possibly TRBD2 for D (7 bases). The CDR3 loop spans 17 amino acids. Germline-derived CDR1 and CDR2 are LGHNA and YNFKEQ. V was trimmed by 1 base and J by 0 bases, leaving 15 bases between them. Written as DNA, the CDR3 is TGTGCCAGCAGCCAAGGATGGGGGGGCCCGTACCAAGAGACCCAGTACTTC. It is translated as CASSQGWGGPYQETQYF.

This clone was seen only a few times. This chain links TRBV7-9 with TRBJ1-5, with D possibly matching TRBD1 (5 bases). V was pared by 5 bases and J by 5 bases, with 16 bases between. Germline V gives CDR1 SEHNR, CDR2 FQNEAQ (reference sequence). CDR3 length equals 15 residues. The CDR3 nucleotides are TGTGCCAGCAGCACGACTCTGACAGAAGATCAGCCCCAGCATTTT. It encodes CASSTTLTEDQPQHF.

The chain combines TRBV5-4 with TRBJ1-2; TRBD1 is a possible D gene (6 bases). Trimming pared 3 bases from V and 8 bases from J, leaving 14 bases between. This CDR3 is 13 amino acids long. From germline, CDR1 is SGHNT and CDR2 YYREEE (reference sequence). CDR3 region: CASSWNAGDGYTF. The CDR3 DNA reads as TGTGCCAGCAGCTGGAATGCAGGGGACGGCTACACCTTC.

The CDR3 loop reads CASSPPGDWPGELFF. The CDR3 DNA follows: TGTGCCAGCTCACCACCAGGGGATTGGCCCGGGGAGCTGTTTTTT. The chain is built from TRBV18 and TRBJ2-2; possible D gene TRBD1, 5 bases. Germline V gives CDR1 KGHSH, CDR2 LQKENI. CDR3 length: 15 residues. Trimming took 0 bases from V and 6 from J, leaving 11 bases between them.

The chain recombines TRBV7-8 with TRBJ2-6; a possible D gene is TRBD1 (5 bases). CDR3 length: 18 amino acids. V was shortened by 5 bases and J by 0 bases, with 17 bases between the two germline ends. Germline V gene sequence: CDR1 SGHVS, CDR2 FQNEAQ. In DNA, the CDR3 is TGTGCCAGCAGCCCCTCCCAGGGCCTAAGCTCTGGGGCCAACGTCCTGACTTTC. Translating it yields CASSPSQGLSSGANVLTF.